Shown below are 31 T cell receptor beta chains from a single sample sequenced in a study of Ad26.COV2.S vaccination and SARS-CoV-2 variants. Profiling relied on immunoSEQ multiplex PCR, and the TCRdb table lists in-frame clones only, not all of them. The profile shows more than 400,000 clones, less than 95% of them singletons. Treatment here: around 19 received Ad26.COV2.S at low or high dose, single or two shots; 5 received placebo; per-sample allocation not given. Following the first vaccine or placebo injection, samples were taken on day 63. The material sequenced was peripheral blood, taken in a trial of Ad26.COV2.S vaccine versus placebo. The source is a person between 18 and 60 years old who received the Ad26.COV2.S COVID-19 vaccine or a placebo.

The genes are TRBV27 and TRBJ1-2; TRBD1 agrees at 11 bases. Germline loops: CDR1 MNHEY, CDR2 SMNVEV (reference sequence). This CDR3 spans 15 amino acids. V shed 3 bases and J 6 bases; nucleotides not matched to a gene: 6. CDR3 DNA: TGTGCCAGCAGTTTTACGGGACAGGGGGTGGATGGCTACACCTTC. Its translation: CASSFTGQGVDGYTF.

The V call is TRBV28, the J call TRBJ2-1; weak D call: TRBD1 (6 bases). V was trimmed by 6 bases and J by 3 bases, leaving 18 bases between them. Germline loops: CDR1 MDHEN, CDR2 SYDVKM. CDR3 length: 16 residues. The CDR3 is CASRLREQGLYNEQFF. In DNA form, the CDR3 reads TGTGCCAGCAGACTGAGAGAACAGGGTCTCTACAATGAGCAGTTCTTC.

V and J are TRBV7-3 and TRBJ2-1, with 10 positions matching TRBD1. From germline, CDR1 is SGHTA and CDR2 FQGTGA. V gave up 4 bases and J gave up 9 bases; unmatched junction bases: 3. This CDR3 is built from 13 residues. CDR3 DNA sequence: TGTGCCAGCAGCTCGGGACAGGGGAGTGAGCAGTTCTTC. Its translation: CASSSGQGSEQFF.

The J gene is TRBJ2-5, the V gene TRBV7-9; D unresolved. Trimming stripped 1 base from V and 2 bases from J, with 5 bases between. The length of the CDR3 is 13 residues. CDR1 is SEHNR, CDR2 FQNEAQ, per germline (reference sequence). The chain's CDR3 is CASSLGTQETQYF. In nucleotides, the CDR3 is TGTGCCAGCAGCTTAGGCACACAAGAGACCCAGTACTTC.

For the CDR3, the DNA is TGTGCCAGCAGCTTCCCTAGCGTCTACCAAGAGACCCAGTACTTC. This gives the protein CASSFPSVYQETQYF. The rearrangement links TRBV11-2 to TRBJ2-5, with a tentative D call TRBD2 (6 bases). Trimming removed 3 bases from V and 0 bases from J, with 11 bases in between. The germline gives CDR1 SGHAT, CDR2 FQNNGV. CDR3 length: 15 residues.

V gene TRBV18 combines with J gene TRBJ2-1; the D is unclear. V was clipped by 0 bases and J by 5 bases, with 8 bases between them. The CDR3 is 14 residues long. The germline gives CDR1 KGHSH, CDR2 LQKENI. DNA of the CDR3: TGTGCCAGCTCACCACCGTCGAGAGACAATGAGCAGTTCTTC. Protein: CASSPPSRDNEQFF.

The chain has TRBV28 and TRBJ2-7; D gene uncertain. The ends were cut back, 6 bases at V and 6 bases at J, with 15 bases in the middle. CDR3 length: 13 amino acids. CDR1 MDHEN and CDR2 SYDVKM come from the germline V gene. Here the CDR3 reads CASRPLDAREQYF. DNA for the CDR3: TGTGCCAGCAGACCTCTGGACGCTCGCGAGCAGTACTTC.

The gene calls are TRBV7-8 and TRBJ2-3; a weak D match, TRBD1 (6 bases). Trimming stripped 0 bases from V and 6 bases from J, with 10 bases between. This CDR3 spans 14 amino acids. Germline CDR1 is SGHVS and CDR2 is FQNEAQ. This chain's CDR3 is CASSLAGALDTQYF. For the CDR3, the DNA is TGTGCCAGCAGCTTAGCGGGGGCGCTTGATACGCAGTATTTT.

The rearrangement joins TRBV3-1 (or the pseudogene TRBV3-2) to TRBJ1-2, with 10 bases aligning to TRBD1. Germline V CDR1 and CDR2: LGHDT, YNNKEL (reference sequence). Losses at the gene ends were 4 bases for V and 8 bases for J; bases not matched to a gene: 4. The length of the CDR3 is 13 residues. The CDR3 protein is CASSPTGGEGYTF. In DNA, the CDR3 is TGTGCCAGCAGCCCGACAGGGGGCGAGGGCTACACCTTC.

The genes are TRBV9 and TRBJ1-4; D unclear. This CDR3 spans 14 amino acids. Trimming cost V 0 bases and J 5 bases, with 8 bases left between them. Germline assignment: CDR1 SGDLS and CDR2 YYNGEE. CDR3 sequence (DNA): TGTGCCAGCAGCGTAGGGAGAGGGAATGAAAAACTGTTTTTT. Translating gives CASSVGRGNEKLFF.

This clone appeared a single time. The chain joins TRBV28 to TRBJ1-5; D is ambiguous. V shed 2 bases and J shed 1 base, with 12 bases lying between them. The CDR3 length is 16 residues. Germline CDR1 and CDR2: MDHEN and SYDVKM. The CDR3 spells CASSLVSGTSNQPQHF. The CDR3 nucleotides read TGTGCCAGCAGTTTAGTAAGCGGTACAAGCAATCAGCCCCAGCATTTT.

The chain joins TRBV6-2 or TRBV6-3 to TRBJ2-7; the match to TRBD1 covers 11 bases. This CDR3 region has 15 residues. V trimming: 4 bases; J trimming: 0 bases; junction bases outside the gene matches: 2. The V gene's germline CDR1 is MNHEY and CDR2 SVGEGT. The CDR3 DNA reads as TGTGCCAGCAGTTCTGGACAGGGGGCCTCCTACGAGCAGTACTTC. Translated: CASSSGQGASYEQYF.

The chain is built from TRBV7-9 and TRBJ2-2; possible D gene TRBD1, 6 bases. CDR3 length: 14 amino acids. Germline-derived CDR1 and CDR2 are SEHNR and FQNEAQ (reference sequence). Trimming removed 3 bases at V and 9 bases at J, with 14 bases between. CDR3 nucleotides: TGTGCCAGCAGCTTTGACAGGCCTACGCGGGAGCTGTTTTTT. This codes for CASSFDRPTRELFF.

This clone was recorded a few times. The same CDR3 also results from other DNA sequences found in this sample. This chain uses TRBV18 with TRBJ2-5; D is perhaps TRBD2 (5 bases). The V and J ends lost 2 bases and 2 bases respectively, with 9 bases between them. Germline values: CDR1 KGHSH, CDR2 LQKENI. The CDR3 spans 14 residues. CDR3 region: CASSPTSGQETQYF. The DNA for the CDR3 is TGTGCCAGCTCACCAACCAGCGGACAAGAGACCCAGTACTTC.

This rearrangement joins TRBV19 to TRBJ2-6; no reliable D call. CDR1 and CDR2 (germline): LNHDA, SQIVND (reference sequence). Trimming removed 7 bases at V and 1 base at J, with 8 bases between. CDR3 size: 14 residues. Written as DNA, the CDR3 is TGTGCCAGTAAGGGTGTGTCTGGGGCCAACGTCCTGACTTTC. Amino acid sequence: CASKGVSGANVLTF. Variable domain in full (rest from reference TRBV19 and TRBJ2-6): DGGITQSPKYLFRKEGQNVTLSCEQNLNHDAMYWYRQDPGQGLRLIYYSQIVNDFQKGDIAEGYSVSREKKESFPLTVTSAQKNPTAFYLCASKGVSGANVLTFGAGSRLTVL.

The chain employs TRBV4-2 and TRBJ1-3; D is ambiguous. Trimming shortened V by 0 bases and J by 4 bases, and 4 bases separated the two germline ends. The CDR3 extends over 13 amino acids. Germline lookup yields CDR1 LGHNA and CDR2 YNFKEQ. The CDR3 spells CASSQEYGNTIYF. DNA of the CDR3: TGTGCCAGCAGCCAAGAATACGGAAACACCATATATTTT.

In the case of this clone: The same CDR3 is also encoded by other DNA sequences in this sample. The gene calls are TRBV7-2 and TRBJ2-2; 9 nucleotides match TRBD1. The CDR3 is 17 residues long. V shed 4 bases, J shed 4 bases, and the junction held 10 bases outside the gene matches. CDR1 SGHTA and CDR2 FQGNSA come from the germline V gene. The CDR3 protein is CASSSTPDRGVTGELFF. The CDR3 nucleotides are TGTGCCAGCAGCTCGACCCCGGACAGGGGTGTCACCGGGGAGCTGTTTTTT.

The chain links TRBV27 to TRBJ2-7; the D gene is possibly TRBD1 (5 bases). This CDR3 is built from 14 residues. The germline V and J ends were trimmed by 8 bases and 3 bases, with 17 bases remaining between them. CDR1 is MNHEY and CDR2 is SMNVEV in the germline V gene (reference sequence). The CDR3 here is CASRSTDNRYEQYF. DNA of the CDR3: TGTGCCAGCCGCTCGACGGACAACCGCTACGAGCAGTACTTC.

The chain carries TRBV9 and TRBJ1-1, with 7 positions matching TRBD1. In germline, CDR1 is SGDLS, CDR2 YYNGEE. With 4 bases clipped from V and 0 bases from J, the junction kept 12 bases outside the gene matches. The CDR3 contains 17 residues. The CDR3 bases are TGTGCCAGCAGCAACCCCAGACAGGGACTAATGAACACTGAAGCTTTCTTT. This encodes CASSNPRQGLMNTEAFF.

V is TRBV6-5 and J is TRBJ2-3; TRBD2 matches at 8 bases. J gave up 5 bases and V 2 bases, and 9 bases lay outside the gene matches. Germline V gives CDR1 MNHEY, CDR2 SVGAGI. The CDR3 sequence is 16 residues long. The CDR3 DNA reads as TGTGCCAGCAGTTACGCACCTAGCGGGTGGGGAGATACGCAGTATTTT. It encodes CASSYAPSGWGDTQYF.

The chain employs TRBV15 and TRBJ1-6; unclear D gene. The V end lost 0 bases, the J end lost 9 bases, and 6 bases lay between the germline ends. The CDR3 extends over 13 amino acids. Germline lookup yields CDR1 LNHNV and CDR2 YYDKDF (reference sequence). CDR3 nucleotides: TGTGCCACCAGCAGAGATCGCGGTTCACCCCTCCACTTT. It translates to CATSRDRGSPLHF.

The genes are TRBV5-1 and TRBJ2-3, with 7 bases identical to TRBD1. CDR1 and CDR2 (germline): SGHRS, YFSETQ. Unmatched junction bases numbered 6, after V lost 0 bases and J lost 11 bases. The CDR3 loop spans 13 amino acids. CDR3 residues: CASSLGMGTVQYF. CDR3 in DNA: TGCGCCAGCAGCTTGGGTATGGGGACAGTGCAGTATTTT.

This chain joins TRBV5-4 and TRBJ1-5; TRBD1 matches 9 bases. Unmatched junction bases numbered 1, after V lost 0 bases and J lost 6 bases. The CDR3 is made up of 14 amino acids. In germline, CDR1 is SGHNT, CDR2 YYREEE (reference sequence). CDR3 residues: CASSLGGQGQPQHF. DNA of the CDR3: TGTGCCAGCAGCTTGGGGGGACAGGGTCAGCCCCAGCATTTT.

V is TRBV4-1 and J is TRBJ1-4; a possible D gene is TRBD1 (5 bases). The CDR3 contains 16 residues. Per the germline V gene, CDR1 is MGHRA and CDR2 is YSYEKL. The germline V and J ends were trimmed by 1 base and 3 bases, with 12 bases remaining between them. CDR3 in DNA: TGCGCCAGCAGCCAAGGGGACGGGTGGTCTAATGAAAAACTGTTTTTT. Translating it yields CASSQGDGWSNEKLFF.

This clone occurred once. The sample contains more than one DNA sequence encoding this CDR3. V and J are TRBV28 and TRBJ1-2; D not certain. V was clipped by 7 bases and J by 5 bases, with 8 bases between them. Per the germline V gene, CDR1 is MDHEN and CDR2 is SYDVKM. There are 11 residues in the CDR3. The CDR3 here is CASTGRYGYTF. The CDR3 DNA is TGTGCCAGCACGGGCAGGTATGGCTACACCTTC.

The genes are TRBV6-6 and TRBJ2-3, with 9 bases that match TRBD1. This CDR3 has 14 amino acids. Unmatched junction bases numbered 5, after V lost 6 bases and J lost 4 bases. CDR1 and CDR2 (germline): MNHNY, SVGAGI (reference sequence). Here the CDR3 DNA reads TGTGCCAGCAGCCCAGGACAGGGGCCAGATACGCAGTATTTT. This encodes CASSPGQGPDTQYF.

In this sample, this clone turned up once. The chain recombines TRBV5-8 with TRBJ2-1; 7 bases are shared with TRBD1. Trimming cost V 2 bases and J 3 bases; bases outside gene matches: 8. Per the germline V gene, CDR1 is SGHTS and CDR2 is YDEGEE. CDR3 size: 16 residues. This CDR3 is CASSFDRVRLYNEQFF. CDR3 bases: TGTGCCAGCAGCTTCGACAGGGTGAGGCTCTACAATGAGCAGTTCTTC.

The chain uses TRBV27 and TRBJ2-3, with a possible D match to TRBD2 (5 bases). The V end was cut by 3 bases, the J end by 2 bases, with 15 bases between. The CDR3 is 16 amino acids. The germline V gene has CDR1 MNHEY and CDR2 SMNVEV (reference sequence). The CDR3 here is CASSLRASKFTDTQYF. In nucleotides, the CDR3 is TGTGCCAGCAGTTTGAGGGCTTCCAAATTCACAGATACGCAGTATTTT.

The chain joins TRBV7-3 to TRBJ1-5, with a possible D match to TRBD1 (6 bases). The CDR3 totals 19 residues. V dropped 2 bases and J dropped 5 bases, with 25 bases sitting between them. Germline loops: CDR1 SGHTA, CDR2 FQGTGA. The CDR3 region is CASSLFFGTKTGWDQPQHF. The CDR3 bases are TGTGCCAGCAGCTTATTTTTCGGTACTAAAACAGGGTGGGATCAGCCCCAGCATTTT.

The table lists this clone with a count of one. V and J are TRBV20-1 and TRBJ2-1, with no clear D. CDR3 length equals 16 residues. V dropped 3 bases and J dropped 3 bases, with 18 bases sitting between them. From germline, CDR1 is DFQATT and CDR2 SNEGSKA (reference sequence). The CDR3: CSASPSPASSYNEQFF. CDR3 coding DNA: TGCAGTGCTAGTCCCTCCCCAGCGAGTAGCTACAATGAGCAGTTCTTC.

V usage is TRBV7-2 and J usage is TRBJ2-1; 12 bases line up with TRBD2. Germline assignment: CDR1 SGHTA and CDR2 FQGNSA. The CDR3 runs 16 residues. The V segment lost 5 bases and the J segment 9 bases; nucleotides outside the gene matches: 11. CDR3 bases: TGTGCCAGCAGCCTACGGACTAGCGGGACCTACGGTGAGCAGTTCTTC. Its translation: CASSLRTSGTYGEQFF.